Listed below are T cell receptor beta chains from one sample, sequenced in a study of T cells after yellow fever vaccination. TCRdb re-called the 5' RACE reads through MiXCR, storing one row per CDR3 protein. The data contain roughly 500,000 distinct CDR3 sequences, over 15% of them seen just once; the ten biggest clones take up 13% to 15%. Sequenced here: PBMCs, sampled 15 days after the yellow fever booster vaccination. These receptors originate from a man in his thirties or forties who received the YFV17D yellow fever vaccine. Each CDR3 is given without its conserved first and last residue. Size is omitted from some rows. Given values are once, few, many or a class for expanded clones.

v_call,clone_size,j_call,cdr3_aa
TRBV12-3/TRBV12-4,.,TRBJ1-2,ASSWEGQGNYGYT
TRBV7-6,.,TRBJ1-4,ASSLHTTNEKLF
TRBV24-1,.,TRBJ2-1,ATMRTDNEQF
TRBV3-1,.,TRBJ2-5,ASSQGTSREETQY
TRBV7-9,few,TRBJ2-1,ATLGVGEQF
TRBV20-1,few,TRBJ2-1,SARVGAADNEQF
TRBV7-9,.,TRBJ2-1,ASSLSDNEQF
TRBV27,few,TRBJ2-1,ASSFMIERYSYNEQF
TRBV21-1,.,TRBJ2-5,ASSLLNQMQETQY
TRBV20-1,few,TRBJ1-4,SARIGTNEKLF
TRBV28,few,TRBJ1-6,ASLRSNSPLH
TRBV7-2,few,TRBJ2-3,ASSLPGLARHTQY
TRBV5-1,few,TRBJ2-3,ASSPGSTTGTDTQY
TRBV4-3,.,TRBJ1-3,ASSQSQGTGNTIY
TRBV6-2/TRBV6-3,few,TRBJ2-1,ASTYPGLAENYNEQF
TRBV5-6,few,TRBJ2-5,ASSPRQRRYQETQY
TRBV5-1,.,TRBJ1-6,ASSRGFAGNSPLH
TRBV18,.,TRBJ2-3,ASSPLGQGFTDTQY
TRBV7-2,.,TRBJ2-7,ASSYLQGSYEQY
TRBV10-2,few,TRBJ2-7,ASSDPFRAGGLYEQY
TRBV11-1,few,TRBJ2-1,ASSLQAFPLAGGTNEQF
TRBV12-3/TRBV12-4,few,TRBJ2-1,ASSPRGGGWNEQF
TRBV7-2,.,TRBJ2-3,ASSPSGSRTDTQY
TRBV5-1,.,TRBJ2-3,ASSYGQAVDTQY
TRBV24-1,few,TRBJ2-7,ATSDTGQTNEQY
TRBV7-9,few,TRBJ2-5,ASSYQGRETQY
TRBV19,.,TRBJ2-1,ASNLGPESSYHEQF
TRBV19,.,TRBJ2-7,ASSTTAVYEQY
TRBV4-3,few,TRBJ1-2,ASSQDGSTGRGYT
TRBV20-1,few,TRBJ2-3,SARNWRTDTQY
TRBV12-3/TRBV12-4,few,TRBJ2-7,ASSLSDLSPEQY
TRBV4-3,.,TRBJ2-3,ASSQEISSGGADTQY
TRBV7-2,few,TRBJ2-2,ASSQRLGGSTGELF
TRBV23-1,.,TRBJ2-2,ASSPTGQGSYTGELF
TRBV5-5,.,TRBJ2-7,ASSYGKNEQY
TRBV7-2,.,TRBJ2-7,ASSLSTPYEQY
TRBV20-1,.,TRBJ2-1,SATQTSAWDLYNEQF
TRBV2,few,TRBJ1-5,ASGGNNQPQH
TRBV10-3,few,TRBJ1-1,AISPGQEPNTEAF
TRBV6-1,.,TRBJ2-4,ASSPGVGKNIQY
TRBV20-1,few,TRBJ2-5,SARPSFRLAGQETQY
TRBV20-1,.,TRBJ2-7,SARAGLLSYEQY
TRBV19,.,TRBJ2-7,ASSKAITYEQY
TRBV5-1,few,TRBJ2-5,ASSPNQGRETQY
TRBV7-9,.,TRBJ2-5,ASSLVSGGKETQY
TRBV6-1,.,TRBJ2-1,ASRLTGPDNEQF
TRBV21-1,.,TRBJ2-5,ASSKALSAREGPGTQY
TRBV27,few,TRBJ2-7,ASSLDSAYEQY
TRBV4-2,.,TRBJ2-1,ASSHVVGYNEQF
TRBV12-3/TRBV12-4,few,TRBJ1-2,ASSSAYGYT
TRBV20-1,.,TRBJ2-7,SARTSENYEQY
TRBV4-3,.,TRBJ2-4,ASSTGGGGNIQY
TRBV28,.,TRBJ2-6,ASRGVEGAAGANVLT
TRBV10-3,.,TRBJ2-1,AISYGNNEQF
TRBV7-9,.,TRBJ2-7,ASVQAGRSYEQY